This TCR beta chain was captured in a study of CD8 T cells in Susac syndrome. Random hexamers primed reverse transcription of about 0.45 to 1 ug RNA. MiXCR, applied by TCRdb to the immunoSEQ multiplex PCR reads, yields one record per CDR3 protein. The sample contains fewer than 80,000 distinct CDR3 sequences, just under 95% of which appear only once. This CDR3 contains 12 residues. Germline CDR1 reads SQVTM; CDR2 reads ANQGSEA. V was cut by 6 bases and J by 7 bases, with 12 bases left in between. Sequenced material: CD8+ T cells from PBMCs. This receptor was identified in a human donor in good health. V and J are TRBV29-1 and TRBJ2-2; TRBD1 is a possible D gene (5 bases). The CDR3 DNA follows: TGCAGCGTGGTAGGGGCTCGCGGGGAGCTGTTTTTT. Translated, it gives CSVVGARGELFF.